This paragraph covers one TCR beta chain sequence. Germline values: CDR1 LGHNA, CDR2 YSLEER. The CDR3 contains 16 residues. Trimming pared 4 bases from V and 3 bases from J, leaving 15 bases between. Profiled with immunoSEQ multiplex PCR; TCRdb holds only in-frame clones, not every one. The sample lists 150,000 to 200,000 clones, roughly 89% occurring once. This sample stems from a study of blood T cell repertoires in COVID-19. At the level of the study: Acute and convalescent COVID-19 samples came from the United States, Italy and Spain.

What was sequenced was PBMCs or T cells enriched from blood (not recorded which). The genes are TRBV4-3 and TRBJ2-2, with TRBD2 as a possible D gene (5 bases). This receptor was taken from a woman aged 40 to 55 with acute COVID-19. This CDR3 is CASSRRGLLDTGELFF. The CDR3 DNA reads as TGCGCCAGCAGCCGGCGTGGACTTCTCGACACCGGGGAGCTGTTTTTT.